This T cell receptor beta chain originates from a study of T cells in Graves' hyperthyroidism and ophthalmopathy. Researchers amplified the TCR beta CDR3 regions from RNA transcripts. TCR CDR3 regions were first amplified by RT-PCR with HTBI primers. TCRdb reprocessed the multiplex PCR reads via MiXCR and lists one record per CDR3 protein. The sample holds hundreds of thousands of distinct CDR3 sequences, around 15% seen once. Germline-derived CDR1 and CDR2 are MDHEN and SYDVKM. V gave up 10 bases and J gave up 5 bases, with 17 bases separating them. The CDR3 has 14 residues. This sequence joins TRBV28 and TRBJ2-2, with D unresolved. The specimen was blood. This TCR was recovered from a woman aged 25 to 45 with Graves' hyperthyroidism. CDR3 DNA sequence: TGTGCCACCTCCTCGTTCCTAAGGACCGGGGAGCTGTTTTTT. It yields the protein CATSSFLRTGELFF.